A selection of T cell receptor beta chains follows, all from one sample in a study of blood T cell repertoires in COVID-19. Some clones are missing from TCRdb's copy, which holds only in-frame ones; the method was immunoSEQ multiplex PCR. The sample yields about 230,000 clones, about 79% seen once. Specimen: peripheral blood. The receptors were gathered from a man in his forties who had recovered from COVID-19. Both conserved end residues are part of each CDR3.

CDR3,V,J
CASSPRGGQSYNEQFF,TRBV6-6,TRBJ2-1
CASSEVRDRGLGYTF,TRBV18,TRBJ1-2
CASRIDSYNEQFF,TRBV27,TRBJ2-1
CASSFLARGLKDTEAFF,TRBV27,TRBJ1-1
CATSGRDSQETQYF,TRBV15,TRBJ2-5
CASSSNWGSGLNNEQFF,TRBV27,TRBJ2-1
CAISEQGQESYGYTF,TRBV10-3,TRBJ1-2
CASSYSPSGMNTEAFF,TRBV6-5,TRBJ1-1
CASSQSGYSYGYTF,TRBV5-1,TRBJ1-2
CASSPPRGLNYGYTF,TRBV18,TRBJ1-2
CASSIGATSIHNEQFF,TRBV19,TRBJ2-1
CASSLGTGSGYTF,TRBV7-8,TRBJ1-2
CASSSGGAGGTEAFF,TRBV11-3,TRBJ1-1
CAWSDFMGLKNSYEQYF,TRBV30,TRBJ2-7
CASSLWDRQGAAFF,TRBV7-9,TRBJ1-1
CASSRGGGADGYTF,TRBV5-1,TRBJ1-2
CSVEGLENYNEQFF,TRBV29-1,TRBJ2-1
CASTPIPGSNQPQHF,TRBV19,TRBJ1-5
CASRTGLCEQYF,TRBV19,TRBJ2-7
CASSQRAGGLTDTQYF,TRBV4-1,TRBJ2-3
CASSPGGPYGYTF,TRBV7-9,TRBJ1-2
CASSQESGGIYGYTF,TRBV4-3,TRBJ1-2
CAWRTGTPNVLTF,TRBV30,TRBJ2-6
CASSLATGYQETQYF,TRBV11-3,TRBJ2-5
CASSQGTASTDTQYF,TRBV4-3,TRBJ2-3
CASTLRGPKREAFF,TRBV19,TRBJ1-1
CASSPQLAPQETQYF,TRBV2,TRBJ2-5
CASSAGQIGNQPQHF,TRBV9,TRBJ1-5
CASTNSGTDTQYF,TRBV12-3/TRBV12-4,TRBJ2-3
CASSLKAGEETQYF,TRBV27,TRBJ2-5
CSALGRDNYGYTF,TRBV29-1,TRBJ1-2
CASSSLNAGAYGYTF,TRBV7-2,TRBJ1-2
CACTPEGYGYTF,TRBV30,TRBJ1-2
CASSKEGQGASGDTGELFF,TRBV21-1,TRBJ2-2
CASSLLGTAGPQHF,TRBV11-2,TRBJ1-5
CASSGLVVADTQYF,TRBV25-1,TRBJ2-3
CASSQDGNRLNEQFF,TRBV4-3,TRBJ2-1
CASSSPPGQGSGNQPQHF,TRBV19,TRBJ1-5
CASSSGGGGYTF,TRBV27,TRBJ1-2
CASSLAGAGYEQYF,TRBV27,TRBJ2-7
CAWSEGSSTDTQYF,TRBV30,TRBJ2-3
CASSARDKGDTQYF,TRBV9,TRBJ2-3
CASSYGRGFRELFF,TRBV6-2/TRBV6-3,TRBJ2-2
CASSLDREYGYTF,TRBV5-4,TRBJ1-2
CASRGTGDSTDTQYF,TRBV6-5,TRBJ2-3
CASSVAGGFSYNEQFF,TRBV9,TRBJ2-1
CASSQARGGESSYEQYF,TRBV4-3,TRBJ2-7
CASFSGGVLGNEQYF,TRBV5-5,TRBJ2-7